Below, 17 T cell receptor beta chains from the same sample are listed, as sequenced in a study of CD8 T cells in ankylosing spondylitis. Findings of the study overall: A TCR beta motif made of under 10 highly homologous variants seemed typical of ankylosing spondylitis blood.

TCRdb re-derived calls from the 5' RACE reads in MiXCR, one entry per CDR3 protein. Found here are a few hundred thousand distinct CDR3 sequences, around 8% of them singletons; the top ten hold less than 15%. No antigens are known for them. Sequencing was done on a sample of blood, either unsorted or a sorted T cell fraction (not recorded which). These receptors all come from a male donor with ankylosing spondylitis.

This clonotype showed up just a few times. V and J are TRBV6-2 or TRBV6-3 and TRBJ2-7; D may be TRBD2 (7 bases). V was cut by 5 bases and J by 5 bases, with 19 bases left in between. Germline CDR1 reads MNHEY; CDR2 reads SVGEGT. CDR3 length: 15 residues. This CDR3 reads CASSQLGQRGDEQYF. The CDR3 region has the DNA TGTGCCAGCAGTCAGCTCGGACAGCGGGGTGACGAGCAGTACTTC.

A few counts support this clonotype. This sequence joins TRBV7-9 and TRBJ2-5, with D tentatively TRBD1 (6 bases). Trimming took off 4 bases at V and 2 bases at J, with 11 bases between the two ends. The CDR3 consists of 14 residues. The germline V gene has CDR1 SEHNR and CDR2 FQNEAQ (reference sequence). The CDR3 protein is CASSSGVGQETQYF. DNA of the CDR3: TGTGCCAGCAGCTCAGGGGTGGGACAAGAGACCCAGTACTTC.

A few counts support this clonotype. The chain employs TRBV29-1 and TRBJ2-7; 9 bases are shared with TRBD2. The CDR3 length is 16 residues. The V and J ends lost 6 bases and 2 bases, in that order; junction bases with no gene match: 14. Germline loops: CDR1 SQVTM, CDR2 ANQGSEA. CDR3 residues: CSVGAGGTMTTYEQYF. As DNA, the CDR3 is TGCAGCGTCGGGGCGGGAGGGACTATGACCACCTACGAGCAGTACTTC.

This chain connects TRBV11-2 to TRBJ1-3, with 7 bases matching TRBD1. CDR3 length: 16 amino acids. V lost 6 bases, J lost 0 bases, and 8 bases stayed unmatched. The germline V gene has CDR1 SGHAT and CDR2 FQNNGV. CDR3 residues: CASSRTGDPSGNTIYF. The CDR3 DNA sequence: TGTGCCAGCAGTCGCACAGGGGACCCCTCTGGAAACACCATATATTTT.

This clonotype was recorded at least ten times. V and J are TRBV20-1 and TRBJ2-1; D might be TRBD2 (5 bases). V was pared by 2 bases and J by 9 bases, with 17 bases between. Germline CDR1 DFQATT, CDR2 SNEGSKA (reference sequence). This CDR3 has 14 amino acids. The CDR3 region is CSARRLAASGEQFF. DNA of the CDR3: TGCAGTGCTAGACGCCTAGCTGCGTCGGGTGAGCAGTTCTTC.

This clonotype has more than one count but fewer than ten. The chain employs TRBV20-1 and TRBJ2-5; either TRBD1 or TRBD2 may supply D (5 bases each). Germline lookup yields CDR1 DFQATT and CDR2 SNEGSKA (reference sequence). The CDR3 runs 13 residues. V lost 3 bases and J lost 4, with 12 bases in between. CDR3 DNA: TGCAGTGCTAGGGGACGTTCGGCAGAGACCCAGTACTTC. This gives the protein CSARGRSAETQYF.

The chain carries TRBV7-8 and TRBJ2-2, with D maybe TRBD1 (6 bases). CDR1 SGHVS and CDR2 FQNEAQ come from the germline V gene. V was trimmed by 4 bases and J by 3 bases, leaving 12 bases between them. The CDR3 totals 15 residues. CDR3 nucleotide sequence: TGTGCCAGCAGCTACCGGGACATTCACACCGGGGAGCTGTTTTTT. This encodes CASSYRDIHTGELFF. The variable domain in full, completed from reference TRBV7-8 and TRBJ2-2, reads GAGVSQSPRYKVAKRGQDVALRCDPISGHVSLFWYQQALGQGPEFLTYFQNEAQLDKSGLPSDRFFAERPEGSVSTLKIQRTQQEDSAVYLCASSYRDIHTGELFFGEGSRLTVL.

This clonotype appeared a few times. The rearrangement uses TRBV11-2 and TRBJ2-1, with unresolved D. V lost 2 bases to trimming and J lost 0 bases, with 20 bases between them. CDR1 SGHAT and CDR2 FQNNGV come from the germline V gene. The CDR3 sequence is 19 residues long. The CDR3 protein is CASSLSRWSVRSSYNEQFF. The CDR3, as DNA: TGTGCCAGCAGCTTAAGTCGGTGGAGCGTCAGGAGCTCCTACAATGAGCAGTTCTTC.

The V and J genes are TRBV9 and TRBJ2-2; D is unclear. Germline V gene lookup returns CDR1 SGDLS and CDR2 YYNGEE. The CDR3 contains 16 residues. V was cut by 4 bases and J by 4 bases, with 17 bases left in between. CDR3 loop: CASSPRVGLVTGELFF. CDR3 sequence (DNA): TGTGCCAGCAGCCCCCGCGTCGGGCTCGTCACCGGGGAGCTGTTTTTT.

This clonotype was found many times. The chain recombines TRBV5-1 with TRBJ2-2; the D gene is possibly TRBD1 (5 bases). The CDR3 length is 16 residues. In germline, CDR1 is SGHRS, CDR2 YFSETQ. Trimming shortened V by 1 base and J by 2 bases, and 12 bases separated the two germline ends. Written as DNA, the CDR3 is TGCGCCAGCAGCTTGAACAATCAGGGAAACACCGGGGAGCTGTTTTTT. The encoded protein is CASSLNNQGNTGELFF.

This clonotype was seen many times. V gene TRBV6-5 combines with J gene TRBJ2-1; 10 bases align to TRBD2. The V gene end was trimmed by 4 bases and the J gene end by 2 bases; junction bases not matched to a gene: 2. CDR3 length: 15 amino acids. The germline gives CDR1 MNHEY, CDR2 SVGAGI. The CDR3 coding sequence is TGTGCCAGCAGTTCTAGCGGGAGTACCTACAATGAGCAGTTCTTC. Protein sequence: CASSSSGSTYNEQFF.

This clonotype was counted ten times or more. The chain employs TRBV5-1 and TRBJ2-4, with D possibly TRBD1 on 6 matching bases. Trimming removed 0 bases from V and 2 bases from J, with 12 bases in between. CDR3 length: 16 residues. Germline V gene lookup returns CDR1 SGHRS and CDR2 YFSETQ. The CDR3, as DNA: TGCGCCAGCAGCTTGGAGGGGGACACCACCAAAAACATTCAGTACTTC. Protein: CASSLEGDTTKNIQYF.

This clonotype has ten or more counts. V and J are TRBV7-2 and TRBJ2-1; the D is unclear. CDR3 size: 13 residues. Trimming took off 1 base at V and 10 bases at J, with 11 bases between the two ends. Germline lookup yields CDR1 SGHTA and CDR2 FQGNSA. CDR3 in amino acids: CASSLGALGEQFF. The CDR3 bases are TGTGCCAGCAGCTTAGGGGCGCTGGGAGAGCAGTTCTTC.

The chain uses TRBV20-1 and TRBJ2-1; D might be TRBD2 (7 bases). Germline V lookup: CDR1 DFQATT, CDR2 SNEGSKA (reference sequence). This CDR3 contains 17 residues. V gave up 0 bases and J gave up 5 bases, with 20 bases separating them. Here the CDR3 DNA reads TGCAGTGCTAGAGAAGGGGGTCGCGGGAGTATCCACAATGAGCAGTTCTTC. Translated: CSAREGGRGSIHNEQFF.

This clonotype was picked up many times. The rearrangement joins TRBV29-1 to TRBJ2-7, with a tentative D call TRBD2 (6 bases). Germline V gene data show CDR1 as SQVTM and CDR2 as ANQGSEA. Trimming stripped 6 bases from V and 6 bases from J, with 15 bases between. The CDR3 length is 12 residues. CDR3 sequence reads: CSVGLPGREQYF. The CDR3 DNA is TGCAGCGTGGGACTCCCCGGGCGCGAGCAGTACTTC.

This clonotype was recorded a few times. The chain is built from TRBV29-1 and TRBJ2-3, with D perhaps matching TRBD2 (6 bases). Looked up from germline, CDR1 is SQVTM and CDR2 is ANQGSEA. V gave up 5 bases and J gave up 8 bases, with 14 bases separating them. The CDR3 length is 12 residues. Here the CDR3 DNA reads TGCAGCGTTTCCGGACCGCGGGGTACGCAGTATTTT. The encoded protein is CSVSGPRGTQYF.

This clonotype was counted a few times. This sequence joins TRBV29-1 and TRBJ2-2; possibly TRBD2 for D (6 bases). Trimming removed 5 bases from V and 6 bases from J, with 19 bases in between. This CDR3 is 15 amino acids long. The germline V gene encodes CDR1 SQVTM and CDR2 ANQGSEA. This CDR3 is CSVKFGGRVPGELFF. CDR3 nucleotides: TGCAGCGTTAAGTTCGGGGGAAGGGTACCCGGGGAGCTGTTTTTT.